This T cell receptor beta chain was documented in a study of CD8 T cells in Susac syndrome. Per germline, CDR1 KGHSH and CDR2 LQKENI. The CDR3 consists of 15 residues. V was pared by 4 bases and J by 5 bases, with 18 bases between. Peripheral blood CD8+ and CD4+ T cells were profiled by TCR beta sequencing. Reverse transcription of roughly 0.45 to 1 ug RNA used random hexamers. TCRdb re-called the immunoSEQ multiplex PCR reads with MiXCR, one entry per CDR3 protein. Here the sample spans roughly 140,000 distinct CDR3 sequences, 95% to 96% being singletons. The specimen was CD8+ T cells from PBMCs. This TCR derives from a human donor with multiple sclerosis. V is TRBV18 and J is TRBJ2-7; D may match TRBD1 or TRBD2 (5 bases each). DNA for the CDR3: TGTGCCAGCTCACTGCGTCAGGGACCCGGGGACGAGCAGTACGTC. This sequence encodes CASSLRQGPGDEQYV.